Below are 32 T cell receptor beta chains sequenced from a single sample in a study of cytomegalovirus exposure and HLA in healthy donors. PCR primers comprised 60 Vbeta and 13 Jbeta primers. Some clones are missing from TCRdb's copy, which holds only in-frame ones; the method was immunoSEQ multiplex PCR. Among approximately 120,000 clones, around 77% were seen once, and the ten largest hold more than 0.95%. The sample comprised PBMCs. The receptors stem from a man aged 50 to 60 in good health and CMV-seronegative.

The V gene is TRBV5-1, the J gene TRBJ2-5; a weak D match, TRBD2 (6 bases). The CDR3 is made up of 14 amino acids. CDR1 and CDR2 from the germline V gene are SGHRS and YFSETQ. Trimming took 3 bases from V and 5 from J, leaving 14 bases between them. The CDR3 nucleotides are TGCGCCAGCAGCTCCGGGACTCCCGGGGAGACCCAGTACTTC. This translates into CASSSGTPGETQYF.

The genes are TRBV9 and TRBJ2-1; D may be TRBD2 (5 bases). V was clipped by 0 bases and J by 5 bases, with 9 bases between them. This CDR3 spans 14 amino acids. Germline lookup yields CDR1 SGDLS and CDR2 YYNGEE. The CDR3 is CASSVDGENNEQFF. Written as DNA, the CDR3 is TGTGCCAGCAGCGTAGACGGGGAGAACAATGAGCAGTTCTTC.

In its sample, this clone is medium-sized. DNA of the CDR3: TGTGCCAGCAGCACCACGGGTGAAAAACTGTTTTTT. It encodes CASSTTGEKLFF. The chain couples TRBV6-6 to TRBJ1-4; D not certain. Per the germline V gene, CDR1 is MNHNY and CDR2 is SVGAGI (reference sequence). V gave up 6 bases and J gave up 7 bases, with 9 bases separating them. The CDR3 totals 12 residues.

The chain recombines TRBV6-4 with TRBJ2-1; 9 bases map to TRBD1. The CDR3 runs 17 residues. V was pared by 9 bases and J by 8 bases, with 20 bases of the junction left unmatched. Germline V gene lookup returns CDR1 MRHNA and CDR2 SNTAGT. The CDR3: CAREQTLGTGRVDEQFF. Written as DNA, the CDR3 is TGTGCCAGAGAACAAACTTTAGGGACAGGGAGGGTTGATGAGCAGTTCTTC.

The CDR3 reads CASSPGPNTEAFF. CDR3 coding DNA: TGTGCCAGCAGCCCAGGCCCGAACACTGAAGCTTTCTTT. The chain links TRBV14 to TRBJ1-1; D remains ambiguous. The germline V gene has CDR1 SGHDN and CDR2 FVKESK. This CDR3 is built from 13 residues. Trimming stripped 4 bases from V and 1 base from J, with 7 bases between.

The chain has TRBV29-1 and TRBJ2-1; 14 nucleotides match TRBD2. V dropped 5 bases and J dropped 5; count of bases not matched to a gene: 8. From germline, CDR1 is SQVTM and CDR2 ANQGSEA. The CDR3 is 16 amino acids. The CDR3 DNA reads TGCAGCGTTCCCGGGACTAGCGGGAGTTATAACAATGAGCAGTTCTTC. Translating it yields CSVPGTSGSYNNEQFF.

This clone was observed a few times. This chain links TRBV5-1 with TRBJ1-1; TRBD1 is a possible D gene (5 bases). The V and J ends lost 7 bases and 5 bases respectively, with 18 bases between them. The CDR3 covers 14 residues. CDR1 is SGHRS and CDR2 is YFSETQ in the germline V gene. Here the CDR3 DNA reads TGCGCCAGCCGATTGTGGCAGGGTGGAACTGAAGCTTTCTTT. Translated, it gives CASRLWQGGTEAFF. Together with reference TRBV5-1 and TRBJ1-1, the CDR3 gives the full variable domain: KAGVTQTPRYLIKTRGQQVTLSCSPISGHRSVSWYQQTPGQGLQFLFEYFSETQRNKGNFPGRFSGRQFSNSRSEMNVSTLELGDSALYLCASRLWQGGTEAFFGQGTRLTVV.

This clone came up once. The DNA for the CDR3 is TGTGCCAGCAGTTACTTTCCGGAGAGGGACAATGAGCAGTTCTTC. Protein sequence: CASSYFPERDNEQFF. This chain connects TRBV6-5 to TRBJ2-1; D is possibly TRBD2 (5 bases). The germline V gene encodes CDR1 MNHEY and CDR2 SVGAGI. V was pared by 1 base and J by 5 bases, with 12 bases between. This CDR3 contains 15 residues.

This rearrangement joins TRBV28 to TRBJ1-5, with D perhaps matching TRBD1 (5 bases). The CDR3 consists of 14 residues. Deletions cut 3 bases from V and 5 bases from J, with 11 bases between. CDR1 and CDR2 (germline): MDHEN, SYDVKM. CDR3 DNA: TGTGCCAGCAGTTTTCCGGACACTTATCAGCCCCAGCATTTT. This encodes CASSFPDTYQPQHF.

The V and J genes are TRBV11-3 and TRBJ2-1, with TRBD2 matching 14 bases. This CDR3 has 15 amino acids. Germline V gene lookup returns CDR1 SGHNT and CDR2 YENEEA. V dropped 4 bases and J dropped 8; count of bases not matched to a gene: 4. The CDR3 DNA reads TGTGCCAGCAGCTCCGGACTAGCGGGAGGAGATGAGCAGTTCTTC. Encoded protein: CASSSGLAGGDEQFF. Complete variable domain (other parts from reference TRBV11-3 and TRBJ2-1): EAGVVQSPRYKIIEKKQPVAFWCNPISGHNTLYWYLQNLGQGPELLIRYENEEAVDDSQLPKDRFSAERLKGVDSTLKIQPAELGDSAVYLCASSSGLAGGDEQFFGPGTRLTVL.

The J gene is TRBJ1-5, the V gene TRBV19, with D perhaps TRBD1 (6 bases). The CDR3 is 12 residues long. V shed 1 base and J shed 10 bases, with 8 bases lying between them. Germline-derived CDR1 and CDR2 are LNHDA and SQIVND (reference sequence). The CDR3 nucleotides are TGTGCCAGTAGTATAGTACAGGGCCCCCAGCATTTT. Translating it yields CASSIVQGPQHF.

This chain links TRBV10-3 with TRBJ2-5; no clear D. Trimming pared 4 bases from V and 1 base from J, leaving 7 bases between. CDR3 length: 13 amino acids. The V gene's germline CDR1 is ENHRY and CDR2 SYGVKD. In nucleotides, the CDR3 is TGTGCCATCAGTGGGCCAGGCCAAGAGACCCAGTACTTC. It translates to CAISGPGQETQYF.

This chain links TRBV2 with TRBJ2-1, with 7 positions matching TRBD2. The V and J ends lost 4 bases and 4 bases, in that order; junction bases with no gene match: 4. This CDR3 spans 14 amino acids. CDR1 is SNHLY, CDR2 FYNNEI, per germline. The CDR3 sequence: CASSVGGSYNEQFF. The CDR3 nucleotides are TGTGCCAGCAGTGTTGGCGGGAGTTACAATGAGCAGTTCTTC.

This sequence joins TRBV10-3 and TRBJ2-7; 13 bases agree with TRBD2. CDR1 and CDR2 (germline): ENHRY, SYGVKD. Trimming at V came to 10 bases and at J to 6 bases, leaving 24 bases not matched to a gene. This CDR3 is built from 19 residues. This CDR3 reads CATGTAGRGTSGVRAEQYF. The CDR3 bases are TGTGCCACCGGGACAGCAGGGAGGGGGACTAGCGGGGTACGAGCCGAGCAGTACTTC.

V usage is TRBV6-5 and J usage is TRBJ1-5; 8 bases fit TRBD1. The germline gives CDR1 MNHEY, CDR2 SVGAGI. Trimming at V came to 6 bases and at J to 5 bases, leaving 9 bases not matched to a gene. CDR3 size: 15 residues. CDR3 in DNA: TGTGCCAGCAGGGAGGACAGGGAAGTGGATCAGCCCCAGCATTTT. This sequence encodes CASREDREVDQPQHF.

This chain joins TRBV10-3 and TRBJ2-3; 9 positions match TRBD2. This CDR3 has 16 amino acids. The V and J ends lost 5 bases and 2 bases, in that order; junction bases with no gene match: 8. CDR1 is ENHRY and CDR2 is SYGVKD in the germline V gene. Written as DNA, the CDR3 is TGTGCCATCAGTACACCCGGGACTAGCTCCACAGATACGCAGTATTTT. Translating it yields CAISTPGTSSTDTQYF.

This chain links TRBV5-1 with TRBJ2-3; 10 bases align to TRBD2. Trimming took 0 bases from V and 7 from J; bases not matched to a gene: 11. Germline V gene lookup returns CDR1 SGHRS and CDR2 YFSETQ. This CDR3 has 17 amino acids. The CDR3 coding sequence is TGCGCCAGCAGCTTGGCCGGGGTAGCGGGAGGCCAAAATACGCAGTATTTT. Amino acids: CASSLAGVAGGQNTQYF.

The rearrangement joins TRBV2 to TRBJ1-4; no firm D call. The CDR3 is 15 amino acids. V shed 0 bases and J shed 3 bases, with 8 bases lying between them. Germline V lookup: CDR1 SNHLY, CDR2 FYNNEI. The CDR3 bases are TGTGCCAGCAGTGAAGCCTCAGGCTCTAATGAAAAACTGTTTTTT. It translates to CASSEASGSNEKLFF.

CDR3 sequence: CASSTYTDRANYGYTF. CDR3 coding DNA: TGTGCCAGCAGTACATACACGGACAGAGCGAACTATGGCTACACCTTC. The V and J genes are TRBV28 and TRBJ1-2, with D tentatively TRBD1 (6 bases). The V end was cut by 5 bases, the J end by 2 bases, with 18 bases between. This CDR3 is built from 16 residues. Germline V gives CDR1 MDHEN, CDR2 SYDVKM.

The chain carries TRBV10-3 and TRBJ2-2; 9 nucleotides agree with TRBD2. V was pared by 4 bases and J by 10 bases, with 16 bases of the junction left unmatched. CDR3 size: 17 residues. CDR1 is ENHRY and CDR2 is SYGVKD in the germline V gene. CDR3 amino acids: CAISAYFELREGQELFF. For the CDR3, the DNA is TGTGCCATCAGTGCCTACTTCGAGTTGCGGGAGGGCCAGGAGCTGTTTTTT.

The chain recombines TRBV29-1 with TRBJ2-4, with D maybe TRBD1 (6 bases). The V end lost 2 bases, the J end lost 10 bases, and 15 bases lay between the germline ends. The CDR3 has 13 amino acids. CDR1 is SQVTM and CDR2 is ANQGSEA in the germline V gene. The CDR3 DNA reads TGCAGCGTTGAAATGGGGCAGGGGAGAATTCAGTACTTC. Amino acids: CSVEMGQGRIQYF.

The chain links TRBV11-2 to TRBJ2-3, with TRBD1 matching 9 bases. CDR1 and CDR2 from the germline V gene are SGHAT and FQNNGV. The CDR3 consists of 16 residues. The ends lost 5 bases at V and 2 bases at J; junction bases unmatched: 8. The CDR3 DNA reads as TGTGCCAGCAGCGTCCTCACAGGGGGCGTCACAGATACGCAGTATTTT. It codes for CASSVLTGGVTDTQYF. Looking up the rest from reference TRBV11-2 and TRBJ2-3 gives the full variable domain: EAGVAQSPRYKIIEKRQSVAFWCNPISGHATLYWYQQILGQGPKLLIQFQNNGVVDDSQLPKDRFSAERLKGVDSTLKIQPAKLEDSAVYLCASSVLTGGVTDTQYFGPGTRLTVL.

The CDR3 DNA follows: TGCGCCAGCAGTTACCTGGGGGGAGTCGGCGAGACCCAGTACTTC. It translates to CASSYLGGVGETQYF. The J gene is TRBJ2-5, the V gene TRBV5-1, with D maybe TRBD2 (6 bases). V was clipped by 5 bases and J by 5 bases, with 19 bases between them. The CDR3 has 15 amino acids. Germline CDR1 SGHRS, CDR2 YFSETQ.

This clone was counted only a few times. The V gene is TRBV27, the J gene TRBJ2-1, with TRBD2 identical over 7 bases. This CDR3 has 14 amino acids. CDR1 and CDR2 from the germline V gene are MNHEY and SMNVEV (reference sequence). The J segment lost 8 bases and the V segment lost 5 bases, leaving 9 bases of the junction unmatched. The CDR3 protein is CASSDGGRGDEQFF. In DNA, the CDR3 is TGTGCCAGCAGTGACGGCGGGAGAGGTGATGAGCAGTTCTTC.

The rearrangement uses TRBV7-2 and TRBJ2-1; 13 bases match TRBD2. Per the germline V gene, CDR1 is SGHTA and CDR2 is FQGNSA. This CDR3 spans 17 amino acids. V trimming: 5 bases; J trimming: 5 bases; junction bases outside the gene matches: 9. The CDR3 nucleotides read TGTGCCAGCAGCCAAACTAGCGGGAGGGCCGGGAACAATGAGCAGTTCTTC. The encoded protein is CASSQTSGRAGNNEQFF. Filled out from reference TRBV7-2 and TRBJ2-1, the complete variable domain reads GAGVSQSPSNKVTEKGKDVELRCDPISGHTALYWYRQSLGQGLEFLIYFQGNSAPDKSGLPSDRFSAERTGGSVSTLTIQRTQQEDSAVYLCASSQTSGRAGNNEQFFGPGTRLTVL.

The chain joins TRBV7-2 to TRBJ2-5, with 10 positions matching TRBD1. This CDR3 contains 15 residues. Unmatched junction bases numbered 7, after V lost 5 bases and J lost 4 bases. Germline assignment: CDR1 SGHTA and CDR2 FQGNSA. CDR3 nucleotide sequence: TGTGCCAGCAGCGCAGGGACAGGGGTGGGAGAGACCCAGTACTTC. Translation: CASSAGTGVGETQYF.

This chain connects TRBV29-1 to TRBJ2-3; D not certain. CDR3 length: 12 residues. The ends were cut back, 4 bases at V and 6 bases at J, with 11 bases in the middle. The V gene's germline CDR1 is SQVTM and CDR2 ANQGSEA. CDR3 loop: CSVVGPGDTQYF. CDR3 nucleotides: TGCAGCGTTGTAGGTCCCGGGGATACGCAGTATTTT.

CDR3 region: CASSLSGWEKLFF. The CDR3 region has the DNA TGTGCCAGCAGCTTGTCTGGCTGGGAAAAACTGTTTTTT. The chain links TRBV7-2 to TRBJ1-4, with D unresolved. CDR3 length: 13 amino acids. Per germline, CDR1 SGHTA and CDR2 FQGNSA. V was cut by 3 bases and J by 8 bases, with 10 bases left in between.

The J gene is TRBJ1-3, the V gene TRBV4-3; D is ambiguous. Germline V gives CDR1 LGHNA, CDR2 YSLEER. Trimming shortened V by 0 bases and J by 6 bases, and 12 bases separated the two germline ends. This CDR3 comprises 15 residues. CDR3 region: CASSQDWESSNTIYF. The CDR3, as DNA: TGCGCCAGCAGCCAAGATTGGGAGTCCTCAAACACCATATATTTT.

The chain employs TRBV19 and TRBJ1-5; a possible D gene is TRBD1 (5 bases). V lost 1 base and J lost 5, with 9 bases in between. The germline V gene encodes CDR1 LNHDA and CDR2 SQIVND (reference sequence). The length of the CDR3 is 14 residues. DNA for the CDR3: TGTGCCAGTAGTATAGCAGGGAGGGATCAGCCCCAGCATTTT. This encodes CASSIAGRDQPQHF.

This chain uses TRBV7-9 with TRBJ2-1; the D gene is possibly TRBD1 (6 bases). The CDR3 has 14 amino acids. Germline CDR1 SEHNR, CDR2 FQNEAQ (reference sequence). Trimming removed 5 bases from V and 9 bases from J, with 17 bases in between. The CDR3 sequence is CASSPITGTSEQFF. The CDR3, as DNA: TGTGCCAGCAGCCCTATTACCGGGACAAGTGAGCAGTTCTTC.

This clone is termed medium-sized. The chain is built from TRBV7-9 and TRBJ2-3; 9 bases agree with TRBD1. There are 14 residues in the CDR3. V gave up 0 bases and J gave up 9 bases; unmatched junction bases: 4. Germline assignment: CDR1 SEHNR and CDR2 FQNEAQ (reference sequence). The CDR3 region is CASSLAGTGSTQYF. The DNA of the CDR3 is TGTGCCAGCAGCTTAGCGGGGACAGGGTCAACGCAGTATTTT.